The text below deals with one T cell receptor (beta chain). The antigen is unknown. Some 10^5 TCR templates were measured in each sample. Data came from immunoSEQ multiplex PCR; TCRdb stores just in-frame clones and leaves some out. The sample has roughly 80,000 clones; roughly 90% are singletons. This specimen comes from a study of siplizumab effects on memory and regulatory T cells. Overall study findings and caveats: For mappable alloreactive CD4+ clones, the mean Treg-derived fraction was less than 70% with siplizumab and 26.9% in controls. The alloresponse seemed to draw substantially on naive T cells, which appeared more diverse than memory cells.

This CDR3 is built from 15 residues. Germline CDR1 is SNHLY and CDR2 is FYNNEI. V lost 7 bases, J lost 2 bases, and 5 bases stayed unmatched. Sequenced sample: Tregs sorted from blood. This sequence joins TRBV2 and TRBJ2-3, with 11 bases matching TRBD2. The sequence derives from a human donor in good health. The CDR3 loop reads CASTLAGAPTDTQYF. As DNA, the CDR3 is TGTGCCAGCACACTAGCGGGGGCCCCCACAGATACGCAGTATTTT.